This T cell receptor beta chain was observed in a study of blood T cells in healthy people across ages. The junction had 8 bases not matched to a gene; V was cut back by 4 bases and J by 0 bases. The length of the CDR3 is 16 residues. Per germline, CDR1 SQVTM and CDR2 ANQGSEA. Note on this clonotype: Its antigen is unknown.

The authors ran a second PCR of about 7 to 11 cycles using a sample-barcoded 5' primer and a J-beta primer mix. Each cDNA molecule was tagged by a template-switch adaptor with 12 random nucleotides. MiXCR was run by TCRdb on the 5' RACE reads, yielding one entry per CDR3 protein. The table shows 1.5 million to 2 million distinct CDR3 sequences, with under 30% occurring only once. General study points: In the absence of known donor CMV status, changes in expanded clonotypes were possibly confounded.

PBMCs were isolated at a quantity of at least 6 million per sample. This TCR came from a woman aged 30 to 39 in good health. Input material: blood. The rearrangement links TRBV29-1 to TRBJ2-1, with 8 bases aligning to TRBD2. CDR3 nucleotide sequence: TGCAGCGTTGCAGCGGGAGCGATCCACTCCTACAATGAGCAGTTCTTC. It yields the protein CSVAAGAIHSYNEQFF.